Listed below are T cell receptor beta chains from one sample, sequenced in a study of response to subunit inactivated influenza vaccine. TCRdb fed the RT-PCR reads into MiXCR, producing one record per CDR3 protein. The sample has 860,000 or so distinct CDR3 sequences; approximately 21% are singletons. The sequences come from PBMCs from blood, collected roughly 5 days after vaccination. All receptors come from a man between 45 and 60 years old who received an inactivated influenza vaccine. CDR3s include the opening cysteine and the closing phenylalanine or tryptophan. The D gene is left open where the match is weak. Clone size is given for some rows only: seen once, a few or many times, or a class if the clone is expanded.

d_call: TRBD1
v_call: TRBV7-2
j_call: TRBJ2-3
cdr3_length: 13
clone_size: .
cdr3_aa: CASSEGARDTQYF
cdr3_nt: TGTGCCAGCAGCGAGGGGGCCAGAGATACGCAGTATTTT

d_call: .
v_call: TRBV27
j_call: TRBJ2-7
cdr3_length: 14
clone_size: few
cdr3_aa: CASRYRRSSYEQYF
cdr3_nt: TGTGCCAGCAGGTACAGGAGGAGCTCCTACGAGCAGTACTTC

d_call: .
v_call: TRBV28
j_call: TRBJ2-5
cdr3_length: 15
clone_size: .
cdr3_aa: CASSLFLGSQETQYF
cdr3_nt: TGTGCCAGCAGTTTATTCTTGGGTTCCCAAGAGACCCAGTACTTC

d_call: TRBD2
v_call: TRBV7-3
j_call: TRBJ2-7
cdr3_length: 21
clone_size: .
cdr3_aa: CASSLILRRAGARRHSYEQYF
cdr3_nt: TGTGCCAGCAGCTTAATTTTAAGGCGAGCGGGGGCCCGCCGTCACTCCTACGAGCAGTACTTC

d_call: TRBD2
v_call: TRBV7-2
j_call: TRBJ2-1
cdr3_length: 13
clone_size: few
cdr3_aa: CASSPGLASEQFF
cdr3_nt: TGTGCCAGCAGTCCGGGACTAGCCTCTGAGCAGTTCTTC

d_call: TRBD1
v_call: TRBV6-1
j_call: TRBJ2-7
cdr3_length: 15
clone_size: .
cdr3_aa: CASSPGQGRIYEQYF
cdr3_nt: TGTGCCAGCAGCCCCGGACAGGGGAGAATCTACGAGCAGTACTTC

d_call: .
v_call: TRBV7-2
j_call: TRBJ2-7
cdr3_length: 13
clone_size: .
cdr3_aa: CASSIDRNYEQYF
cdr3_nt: TGTGCCAGCAGCATCGACAGAAACTACGAGCAGTACTTC

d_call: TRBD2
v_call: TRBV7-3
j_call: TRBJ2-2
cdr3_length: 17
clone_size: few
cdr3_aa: CASSLNGLEWRSGELFF
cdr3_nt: TGTGCCAGCAGCTTAAATGGACTAGAATGGCGGTCCGGGGAGCTGTTTTTT

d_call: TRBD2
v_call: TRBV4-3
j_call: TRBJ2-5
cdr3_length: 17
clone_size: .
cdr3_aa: CASRIYGGRVLQETQYF
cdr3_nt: TGCGCCAGCAGGATTTACGGCGGGAGGGTTCTTCAAGAGACCCAGTACTTC

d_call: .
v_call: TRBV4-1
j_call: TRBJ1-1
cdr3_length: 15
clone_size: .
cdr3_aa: CASSQGPGTNTEAFF
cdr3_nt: TGCGCCAGCAGCCAAGGTCCGGGGACGAACACTGAAGCTTTCTTT

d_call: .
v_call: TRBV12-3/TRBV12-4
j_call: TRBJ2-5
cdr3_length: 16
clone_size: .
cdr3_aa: CASSSLGPYLKETQYF
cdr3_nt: TGTGCCAGCAGTTCCTTAGGGCCCTACCTGAAGGAGACCCAGTACTTC

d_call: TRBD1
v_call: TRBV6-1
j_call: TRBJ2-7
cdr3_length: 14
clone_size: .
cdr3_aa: CASRDRGLTYEQYF
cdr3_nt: TGTGCCAGCAGGGACAGGGGGCTGACCTACGAGCAGTACTTC

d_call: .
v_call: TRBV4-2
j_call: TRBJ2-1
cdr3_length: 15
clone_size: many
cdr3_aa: CASSHGGSSYNEQFF
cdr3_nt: TGTGCCAGCAGCCATGGGGGGAGCTCCTACAATGAGCAGTTCTTC

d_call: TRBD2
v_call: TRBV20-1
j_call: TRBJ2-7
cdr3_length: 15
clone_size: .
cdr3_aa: CSASFSGLAPYEQYF
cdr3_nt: TGCAGTGCTAGTTTTTCGGGACTAGCGCCCTACGAGCAGTACTTC

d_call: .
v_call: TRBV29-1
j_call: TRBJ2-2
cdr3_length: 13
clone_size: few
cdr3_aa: CSVGGADTGELFF
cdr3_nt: TGCAGCGTTGGCGGGGCGGACACCGGGGAGCTGTTTTTT

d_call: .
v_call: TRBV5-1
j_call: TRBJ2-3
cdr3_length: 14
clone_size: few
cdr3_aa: CASTSDGSTDTQYF
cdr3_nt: TGCGCCAGCACCTCCGACGGTAGCACAGATACGCAGTATTTT

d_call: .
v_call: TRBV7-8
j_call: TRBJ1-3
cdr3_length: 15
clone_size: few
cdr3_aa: CASGGHLLSGNTIYF
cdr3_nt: TGTGCCAGCGGGGGACACCTCCTCTCTGGAAACACCATATATTTT

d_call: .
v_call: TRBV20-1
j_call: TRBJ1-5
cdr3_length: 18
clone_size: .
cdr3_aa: CSAEAGTQRWGSNQPQHF
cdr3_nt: TGCAGTGCTGAAGCCGGGACACAGAGGTGGGGTAGCAATCAGCCCCAGCATTTT

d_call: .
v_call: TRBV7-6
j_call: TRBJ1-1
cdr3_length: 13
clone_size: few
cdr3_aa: CASSADLNTEAFF
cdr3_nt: TGTGCCAGCAGCGCAGACCTGAACACTGAAGCTTTCTTT

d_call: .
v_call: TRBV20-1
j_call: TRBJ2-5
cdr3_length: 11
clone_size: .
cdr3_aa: CSARVGETQYF
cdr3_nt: TGCAGTGCTAGGGTCGGGGAGACCCAGTACTTC

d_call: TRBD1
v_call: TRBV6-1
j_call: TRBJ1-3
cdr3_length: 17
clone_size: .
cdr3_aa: CASSPIGGLASGNTIYF
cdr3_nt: TGTGCCAGCAGTCCAATAGGGGGCCTGGCCTCTGGAAACACCATATATTTT

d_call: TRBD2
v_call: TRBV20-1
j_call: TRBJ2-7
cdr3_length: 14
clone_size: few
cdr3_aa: CSASSGGRSYEQYF
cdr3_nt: TGCAGTGCGTCTAGCGGGGGGCGTTCATACGAGCAGTACTTC

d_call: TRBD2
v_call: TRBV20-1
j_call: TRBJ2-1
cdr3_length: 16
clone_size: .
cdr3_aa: CSARGARRGDFNEQFF
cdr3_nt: TGCAGTGCTAGAGGGGCTAGACGGGGGGATTTCAATGAGCAGTTCTTC

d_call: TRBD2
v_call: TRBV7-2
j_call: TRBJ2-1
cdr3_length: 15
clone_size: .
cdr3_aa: CASSPSGSTYNEQFF
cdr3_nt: TGTGCCAGCAGCCCAAGCGGGAGCACCTACAATGAGCAGTTCTTC

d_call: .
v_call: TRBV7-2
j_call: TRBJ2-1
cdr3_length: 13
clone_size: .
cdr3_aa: CASSLEQAGEQFF
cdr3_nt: TGTGCCAGCAGCTTAGAACAGGCCGGTGAGCAGTTCTTC

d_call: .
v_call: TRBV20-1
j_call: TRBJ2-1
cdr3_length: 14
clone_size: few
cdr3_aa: CSARDFISYNEQFF
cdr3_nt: TGCAGTGCCCGGGACTTCATATCCTACAATGAGCAGTTCTTC

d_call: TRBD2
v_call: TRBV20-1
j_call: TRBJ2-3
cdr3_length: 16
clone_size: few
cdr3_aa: CSATGGTSSSTDTQYF
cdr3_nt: TGCAGTGCTACCGGGGGGACGTCGTCTAGCACAGATACGCAGTATTTT

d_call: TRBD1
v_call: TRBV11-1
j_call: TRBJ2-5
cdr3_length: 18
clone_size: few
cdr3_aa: CASSLRGTTGGHQETQYF
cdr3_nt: TGTGCCAGCAGCTTACGAGGAACGACAGGGGGTCACCAAGAGACCCAGTACTTC

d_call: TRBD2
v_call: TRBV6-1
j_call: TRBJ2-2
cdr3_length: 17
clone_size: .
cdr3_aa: CASSEVRLAGNTGELFF
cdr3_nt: TGTGCCAGCAGTGAAGTGCGGCTAGCGGGAAACACCGGGGAGCTGTTTTTT

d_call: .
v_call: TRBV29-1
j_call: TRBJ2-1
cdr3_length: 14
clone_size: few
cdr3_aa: CSATGRVSYNEQFF
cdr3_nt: TGCAGCGCAACGGGCAGGGTATCCTACAATGAGCAGTTCTTC

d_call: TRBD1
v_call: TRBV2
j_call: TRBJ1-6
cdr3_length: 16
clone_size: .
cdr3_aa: CASTQEGAGRNSPLHF
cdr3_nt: TGTGCCAGCACCCAGGAGGGGGCGGGTCGCAATTCACCCCTCCACTTT

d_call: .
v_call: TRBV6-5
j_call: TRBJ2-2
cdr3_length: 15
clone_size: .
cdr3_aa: CASSSGGGEARELFF
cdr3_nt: TGTGCCAGCAGTTCAGGAGGCGGGGAAGCCCGGGAGCTGTTTTTT

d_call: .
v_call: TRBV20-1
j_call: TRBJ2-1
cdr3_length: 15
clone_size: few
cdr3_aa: CSGTSGKGTFNEQFF
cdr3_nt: TGCAGTGGCACGTCGGGGAAGGGCACATTCAATGAGCAGTTCTTC

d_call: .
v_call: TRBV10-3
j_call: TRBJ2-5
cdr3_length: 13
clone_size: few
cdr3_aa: CAISDGRPETQYF
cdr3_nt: TGTGCCATCAGTGACGGGAGACCCGAGACCCAGTACTTC

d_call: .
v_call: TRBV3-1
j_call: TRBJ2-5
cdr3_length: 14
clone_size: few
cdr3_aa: CASSRTARGETQYF
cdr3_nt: TGTGCCAGCAGCCGCACGGCGCGGGGCGAGACCCAGTACTTC

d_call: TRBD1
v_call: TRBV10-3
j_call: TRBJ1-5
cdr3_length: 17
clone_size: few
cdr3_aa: CAISDRQGSASNQPQHF
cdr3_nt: TGTGCCATCAGTGACAGACAGGGATCGGCGAGTAATCAGCCCCAGCATTTT

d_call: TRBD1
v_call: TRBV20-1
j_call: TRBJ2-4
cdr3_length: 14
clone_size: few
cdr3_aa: CSAGDSGAKNIQYF
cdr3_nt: TGCAGTGCTGGGGACAGTGGGGCCAAAAACATTCAGTACTTC

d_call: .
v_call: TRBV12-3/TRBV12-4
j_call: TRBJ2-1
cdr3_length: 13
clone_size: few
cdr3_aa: CASSSTSSNEQFF
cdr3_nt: TGTGCCAGCAGTTCGACTTCTAGCAATGAGCAGTTCTTC

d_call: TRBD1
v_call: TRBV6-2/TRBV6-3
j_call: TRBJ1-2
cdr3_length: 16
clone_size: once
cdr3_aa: CASSSGTGRLFYGYTF
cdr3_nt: TGTGCCAGCAGCTCAGGGACAGGACGTCTATTTTATGGCTACACCTTC

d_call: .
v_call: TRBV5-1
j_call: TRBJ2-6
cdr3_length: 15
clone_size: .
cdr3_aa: CASSLDGRGANVLTF
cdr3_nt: TGCGCCAGCAGCCTCGACGGCCGCGGGGCCAACGTCCTGACTTTC

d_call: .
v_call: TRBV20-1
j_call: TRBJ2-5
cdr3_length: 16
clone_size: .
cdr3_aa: CSADRGSGGPQETQYF
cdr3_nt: TGCAGTGCAGATAGGGGGTCGGGGGGACCCCAAGAGACCCAGTACTTC

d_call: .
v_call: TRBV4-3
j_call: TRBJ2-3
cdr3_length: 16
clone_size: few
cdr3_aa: CASSQGHAGSTDTQYF
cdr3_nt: TGCGCCAGCAGCCAAGGGCACGCGGGTAGCACAGATACGCAGTATTTT

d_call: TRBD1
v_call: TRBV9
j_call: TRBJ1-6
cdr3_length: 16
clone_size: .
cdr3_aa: CASSVGGGQLNSPLHF
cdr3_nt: TGTGCCAGCAGCGTAGGGGGGGGACAGCTGAATTCACCCCTCCACTTT

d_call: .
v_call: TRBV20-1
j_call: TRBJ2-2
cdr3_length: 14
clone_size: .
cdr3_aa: CSAVDGENTGELFF
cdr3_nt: TGCAGTGCCGTAGACGGAGAGAACACCGGGGAGCTGTTTTTT

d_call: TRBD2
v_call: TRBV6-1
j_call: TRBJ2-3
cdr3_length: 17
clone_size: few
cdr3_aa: CASSSGTSGKSTDTQYF
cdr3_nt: TGTGCCAGCAGCTCCGGGACTAGCGGGAAAAGCACAGATACGCAGTATTTT

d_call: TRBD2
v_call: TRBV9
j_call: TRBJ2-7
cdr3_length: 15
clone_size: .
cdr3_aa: CASSAGTSGPYEQYF
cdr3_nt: TGTGCCAGCAGCGCCGGGACTAGCGGACCCTACGAGCAGTACTTC

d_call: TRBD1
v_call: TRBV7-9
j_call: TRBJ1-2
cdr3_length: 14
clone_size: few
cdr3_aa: CASRRQGDNYGYTF
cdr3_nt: TGTGCCAGCAGGAGACAGGGGGATAACTATGGCTACACCTTC

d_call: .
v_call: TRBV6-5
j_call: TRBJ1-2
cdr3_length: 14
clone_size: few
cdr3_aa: CASSYSDRIYGYTF
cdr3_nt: TGTGCCAGCAGTTACTCTGACAGGATCTATGGCTACACCTTC

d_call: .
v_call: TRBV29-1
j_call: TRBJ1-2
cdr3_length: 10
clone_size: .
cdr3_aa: CSVPDRGYTF
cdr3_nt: TGCAGCGTTCCGGACAGAGGCTACACCTTC

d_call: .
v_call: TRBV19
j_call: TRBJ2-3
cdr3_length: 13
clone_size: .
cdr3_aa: CASRASATDTQYF
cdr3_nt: TGTGCCAGTAGAGCTTCCGCCACAGATACGCAGTATTTT

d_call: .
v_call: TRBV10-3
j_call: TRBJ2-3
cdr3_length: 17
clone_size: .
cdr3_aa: CAISPRVASPSTDTQYF
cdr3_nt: TGTGCCATCAGCCCCCGGGTAGCTTCACCTAGCACAGATACGCAGTATTTT

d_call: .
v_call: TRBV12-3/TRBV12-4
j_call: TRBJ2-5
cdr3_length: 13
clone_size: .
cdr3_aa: CASSTTYRETQYF
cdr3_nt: TGTGCCAGCAGTACCACGTATCGGGAGACCCAGTACTTC

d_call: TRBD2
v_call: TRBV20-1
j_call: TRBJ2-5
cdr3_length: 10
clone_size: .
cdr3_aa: CIAGGETQYF
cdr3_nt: TGCATAGCGGGGGGAGAGACCCAGTACTTC